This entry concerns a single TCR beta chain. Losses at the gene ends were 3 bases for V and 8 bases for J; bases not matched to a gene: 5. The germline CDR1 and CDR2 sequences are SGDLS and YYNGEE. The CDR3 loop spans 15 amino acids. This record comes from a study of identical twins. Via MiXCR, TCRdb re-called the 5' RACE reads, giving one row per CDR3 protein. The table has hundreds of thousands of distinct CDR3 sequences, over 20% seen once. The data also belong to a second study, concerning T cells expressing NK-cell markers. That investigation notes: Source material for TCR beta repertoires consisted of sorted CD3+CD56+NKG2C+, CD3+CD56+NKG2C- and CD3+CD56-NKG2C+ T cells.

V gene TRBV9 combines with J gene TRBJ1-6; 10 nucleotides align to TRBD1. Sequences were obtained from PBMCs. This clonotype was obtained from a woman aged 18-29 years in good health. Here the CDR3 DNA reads TGTGCCAGCAGCGAGACCGGGACAGGGGATTCACCCCTCCACTTT. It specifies CASSETGTGDSPLHF.